A selection of T cell receptor beta chains follows, all from one sample in a study of T cells in Graves' hyperthyroidism and ophthalmopathy. TCRdb fed the multiplex PCR reads into MiXCR, producing one record per CDR3 protein. Of a few hundred thousand distinct CDR3 sequences listed, 14% were seen once; the top ten hold 17%. The sequencing input was blood. These receptors all stem from a woman aged 18-35 years with Graves' hyperthyroidism. CDR3s include the opening cysteine and the closing phenylalanine or tryptophan. Fields, in order: CDR3 DNA, CDR3 protein, D gene, V gene, clone size, CDR3 length, J gene. The D gene is left open where the match is weak. A clone size is listed for some rows: how often the clone was seen (once, few, many), or a class if it is expanded.

DNA: TGTGCCAGCAGTTTGGGAAATGAAAAACTGTTTTTT
CDR3: CASSLGNEKLFF
D: -
V: TRBV12-3/TRBV12-4
size: many
length: 12
J: TRBJ1-4

DNA: TGTGCCAGCAGCTTAACCTCGGGCGGGGCCAGCACAGATACGCAGTATTTT
CDR3: CASSLTSGGASTDTQYF
D: -
V: TRBV7-3
size: many
length: 17
J: TRBJ2-3

DNA: TGCAGCGTTAAGGAGTCCCCAGGGCCTAACGATGGCTACACCTTC
CDR3: CSVKESPGPNDGYTF
D: -
V: TRBV29-1
size: many
length: 15
J: TRBJ1-2

DNA: TGTGCCAGCAGTCGACAGGATGGGGACCAAAAGACCCAGTACTTC
CDR3: CASSRQDGDQKTQYF
D: -
V: TRBV11-3
size: many
length: 15
J: TRBJ2-5

DNA: TGTGCCAGCAGCGCCCTGTGGAGCCGGGACAGGAGTCCCCTCTATGGCTACACCTTC
CDR3: CASSALWSRDRSPLYGYTF
D: TRBD1
V: TRBV5-8
size: many
length: 19
J: TRBJ1-2

DNA: TGCAGTGGGAGGCGGACAGATACGCAGTATTTT
CDR3: CSGRRTDTQYF
D: -
V: TRBV20-1
size: many
length: 11
J: TRBJ2-3

DNA: TGTGCCAGCAGCTTAGTCAGCGATTTGTCCGAGCAGTACTTC
CDR3: CASSLVSDLSEQYF
D: -
V: TRBV11-3
size: many
length: 14
J: TRBJ2-7

DNA: TGTGCCAGCAGTTTACAGGGAACCAACTATGGCTACACCTTC
CDR3: CASSLQGTNYGYTF
D: -
V: TRBV27
size: few
length: 14
J: TRBJ1-2

DNA: TGTGCCAGCAAATCCACCGGGACTAGGGGTAATGAGCAGTTCTTC
CDR3: CASKSTGTRGNEQFF
D: TRBD2
V: TRBV6-2/TRBV6-3
size: -
length: 15
J: TRBJ2-1

DNA: TGCAGTGCTACGGGACTAGCGGGGACCTACAATGAGCAGTTCTTC
CDR3: CSATGLAGTYNEQFF
D: TRBD2
V: TRBV20-1
size: many
length: 15
J: TRBJ2-1

DNA: TGCAGTGCTAAGAAATGGGGGGCGCCCAGCACAGATACGCAGTATTTT
CDR3: CSAKKWGAPSTDTQYF
D: -
V: TRBV20-1
size: many
length: 16
J: TRBJ2-3

DNA: TGCAGCGGGACGACAGGGGGGAACACTGAAGCTTTCTTT
CDR3: CSGTTGGNTEAFF
D: TRBD1
V: TRBV29-1
size: few
length: 13
J: TRBJ1-1

DNA: TGTGCCAGCAGTTTAGGGGACAGGGAGACAGATACGCAGTATTTT
CDR3: CASSLGDRETDTQYF
D: TRBD1
V: TRBV27
size: many
length: 15
J: TRBJ2-3

DNA: TGTGCCAGTAAGACAGGGGCGGCTAACTATGGCTACACCTTC
CDR3: CASKTGAANYGYTF
D: TRBD1
V: TRBV19
size: many
length: 14
J: TRBJ1-2

DNA: TGTGCCAGTAGGGCAGCTGACAGGGACGACTATGGCTACACCTTC
CDR3: CASRAADRDDYGYTF
D: TRBD1
V: TRBV19
size: many
length: 15
J: TRBJ1-2

DNA: TGTGCCACCGGGTGGGAGATGAACACTGAAGCTTTCTTT
CDR3: CATGWEMNTEAFF
D: -
V: TRBV6-1
size: many
length: 13
J: TRBJ1-1

DNA: TGTGCCAGCAGTGCGGACAGGGTAACTGAAGCTTTCTTT
CDR3: CASSADRVTEAFF
D: TRBD1
V: TRBV6-1
size: -
length: 13
J: TRBJ1-1

DNA: TGTGCCAGCTCAAGGACTAGCCGTGAGCAGTTCTTC
CDR3: CASSRTSREQFF
D: TRBD2
V: TRBV18
size: many
length: 12
J: TRBJ2-1

DNA: TGTGCCAGCGGATATAGCGGGACCTACGAGCAGTACTTC
CDR3: CASGYSGTYEQYF
D: TRBD2
V: TRBV5-6
size: -
length: 13
J: TRBJ2-7

DNA: TGTGCCAGCAGCTTGGAGTATAAGGGGAACACTGAAGCTTTCTTT
CDR3: CASSLEYKGNTEAFF
D: -
V: TRBV5-5
size: -
length: 15
J: TRBJ1-1

DNA: TGTGCCAGCAGCTTACAGGGGAGGGTCCAAGAGACCCAGTACTTC
CDR3: CASSLQGRVQETQYF
D: -
V: TRBV11-3
size: many
length: 15
J: TRBJ2-5

DNA: TGTGCCAGCAGCTTAGCCTCACTTAACTATGGCTACACCTTC
CDR3: CASSLASLNYGYTF
D: -
V: TRBV7-9
size: many
length: 14
J: TRBJ1-2

DNA: TGCAGTGCTTTTCGGGACAGAATAAACACTGAAGCTTTCTTT
CDR3: CSAFRDRINTEAFF
D: TRBD1
V: TRBV20-1
size: few
length: 14
J: TRBJ1-1

DNA: TGTGCCAGCAGCTGGACAGGGATCTCCTATGGCTACACCTTC
CDR3: CASSWTGISYGYTF
D: TRBD1
V: TRBV11-2
size: many
length: 14
J: TRBJ1-2

DNA: TGTGCCAGCAGCTTAGATTCGGGGTCGGGCTATGGCTACACCTTC
CDR3: CASSLDSGSGYGYTF
D: -
V: TRBV11-2
size: -
length: 15
J: TRBJ1-2

DNA: TGTGCCAGCAGTGCCACAGGGTGGGGAAATTCACCCCTCCACTTT
CDR3: CASSATGWGNSPLHF
D: -
V: TRBV12-3/TRBV12-4
size: many
length: 15
J: TRBJ1-6

DNA: TGTGCCACCAGCGGAGGGTTCAACCAGCCCCAGCATTTT
CDR3: CATSGGFNQPQHF
D: -
V: TRBV15
size: -
length: 13
J: TRBJ1-5

DNA: TGCGCCAGCAGCCGCCGGGTGGCAGGGGATACCTACAATGAGCAGTTCTTC
CDR3: CASSRRVAGDTYNEQFF
D: -
V: TRBV4-1
size: few
length: 17
J: TRBJ2-1

DNA: TGTGCCACCAGTGCGGACAAAGCCTCTAACTATGGCTACACCTTC
CDR3: CATSADKASNYGYTF
D: -
V: TRBV24-1
size: many
length: 15
J: TRBJ1-2

DNA: TGTGCCAGCAGTTACGCACAGGTCGCCCCTTTGAACACTGAAGCTTTCTTT
CDR3: CASSYAQVAPLNTEAFF
D: -
V: TRBV6-9
size: few
length: 17
J: TRBJ1-1

DNA: TGCGCCAGCAGTGAGTCGGCCATTAACATTCAGTACTTC
CDR3: CASSESAINIQYF
D: -
V: TRBV10-1
size: -
length: 13
J: TRBJ2-4

DNA: TGTGCCAGCAGTTTACGCCCTGATCAGCCCCAGCATTTT
CDR3: CASSLRPDQPQHF
D: -
V: TRBV27
size: many
length: 13
J: TRBJ1-5

DNA: TGTGCCAGCAGCATTAGGGGGGTACTGATCCCAGATACGCAGTATTTT
CDR3: CASSIRGVLIPDTQYF
D: -
V: TRBV6-1
size: -
length: 16
J: TRBJ2-3

DNA: TGTGCCAGCAGCCCGGAATCGGTATTGAACACCGGGGAGCTGTTTTTT
CDR3: CASSPESVLNTGELFF
D: -
V: TRBV11-3
size: -
length: 16
J: TRBJ2-2

DNA: TGTGCCAGTCCTGTCCGGGACACGGACACCGGGGAGCTGTTTTTT
CDR3: CASPVRDTDTGELFF
D: -
V: TRBV6-1
size: many
length: 15
J: TRBJ2-2

DNA: TGCAGTGCTAGATCCGGGCGGGAGTGGTCCTACGAGCAGTACTTC
CDR3: CSARSGREWSYEQYF
D: TRBD2
V: TRBV20-1
size: many
length: 15
J: TRBJ2-7

DNA: TGTGCCAGCAGCCAAGATAAAGGGACCGCAGCTGGCTACACCTTC
CDR3: CASSQDKGTAAGYTF
D: -
V: TRBV3-1
size: few
length: 15
J: TRBJ1-2

DNA: TGTGCCAGCAGCTTAAGGAACGGTTACGAGCAGTACTTC
CDR3: CASSLRNGYEQYF
D: -
V: TRBV7-3
size: many
length: 13
J: TRBJ2-7

DNA: TGCAGTGCTGTACCGGCTGCAGGATTCCCCTCCTACGAGCAGTACTTC
CDR3: CSAVPAAGFPSYEQYF
D: -
V: TRBV20-1
size: -
length: 16
J: TRBJ2-7

DNA: TGTGCCAGCAGTGGAATACAGGAGTATTACAATGAGCAGTTCTTC
CDR3: CASSGIQEYYNEQFF
D: -
V: TRBV2
size: -
length: 15
J: TRBJ2-1

DNA: TGTGCCAGCAGTTCCCAGTCCTGGCGGGATATCACAGATACGCAGTATTTT
CDR3: CASSSQSWRDITDTQYF
D: -
V: TRBV28
size: many
length: 17
J: TRBJ2-3

DNA: TGTGCCAGCAGCCCGGGGGATAAGGGAGGCAATGAGCAGTTCTTC
CDR3: CASSPGDKGGNEQFF
D: -
V: TRBV3-1
size: many
length: 15
J: TRBJ2-1

DNA: TGCAGTGCTAGAGCTCCCCGTGAACGGTATTCACCCCTCCACTTT
CDR3: CSARAPRERYSPLHF
D: -
V: TRBV20-1
size: many
length: 15
J: TRBJ1-6

DNA: TGTGCCAGCAGCTCTTATAGGGGGGGACAGGGGAATTACTATGGCTACACCTTC
CDR3: CASSSYRGGQGNYYGYTF
D: TRBD1
V: TRBV11-2
size: -
length: 18
J: TRBJ1-2

DNA: TGTGCCACCAGTGACCCCAAGGGGGGAGGAGAGACCCAGTACTTC
CDR3: CATSDPKGGGETQYF
D: -
V: TRBV24-1
size: few
length: 15
J: TRBJ2-5

DNA: TGTGCCAGTAGTATCAAGGGAAACATTCAGTACTTC
CDR3: CASSIKGNIQYF
D: -
V: TRBV19
size: -
length: 12
J: TRBJ2-4